Each of the 13 T cell receptor beta chains below was sequenced from the same sample in a study of human T cells and chemical hapten exposure. Specified time point: pre-sensitization, week 0. Treatment of the sample: therapeutic diphenylcyclopropenone sensitization with weekly scalp DPC. MiXCR, applied by TCRdb to the RACE reads, yields one record per CDR3 protein. The table lists more than 300,000 distinct CDR3 sequences, roughly 6% of them singletons, with around 8% in the top ten. Sequencing was performed on whole blood, taken in connection with sensitization to the hapten diphenylcyclopropenone (DPC). The receptors were sampled from a woman younger than 35 with alopecia areata. Some clones in this sample may be carry-over from other donors' samples.

This clonotype appeared many times. This sequence joins TRBV6-2 or TRBV6-3 and TRBJ2-1; TRBD2 is a possible D gene (5 bases). CDR1 is MNHEY, CDR2 SVGEGT, per germline. Trimming removed 5 bases at V and 4 bases at J, with 12 bases between. The CDR3 has 14 amino acids. CDR3 amino acids: CASSPDGDYNEQFF. The CDR3 DNA is TGTGCCAGCAGTCCGGACGGGGATTACAATGAGCAGTTCTTC.

This clonotype was counted only a few times. The chain carries TRBV27 and TRBJ1-4; D not certain. The CDR3 spans 13 residues. Germline CDR1 and CDR2: MNHEY and SMNVEV (reference sequence). V shed 4 bases and J shed 3 bases, with 6 bases lying between them. CDR3 region: CASSYQANEKLFF. The DNA of the CDR3 is TGTGCCAGCAGTTACCAGGCTAATGAAAAACTGTTTTTT.

This clonotype was counted many times. The rearrangement uses TRBV7-8 and TRBJ1-1, with no clear D. With 3 bases removed from V and 10 bases from J, the gap between germline ends came to 15 bases. This CDR3 is built from 13 residues. The germline CDR1 and CDR2 sequences are SGHVS and FQNEAQ. CDR3 protein: CASSFSDPAGAFF. CDR3 coding DNA: TGTGCCAGCAGCTTCTCGGACCCGGCAGGAGCTTTCTTT.

The chain combines TRBV10-3 with TRBJ2-5; D possibly corresponds to TRBD2 (7 bases). Trimming stripped 2 bases from V and 1 base from J, with 8 bases between. Germline V gene data show CDR1 as ENHRY and CDR2 as SYGVKD. There are 14 residues in the CDR3. The CDR3 DNA reads TGTGCCATCAGTGAGCGGGGGGCCCAAGAGACCCAGTACTTC. Encoded protein: CAISERGAQETQYF.

This clonotype was detected many times. The V call is TRBV4-1, the J call TRBJ1-1; D is perhaps TRBD1 (5 bases). V lost 1 base to trimming and J lost 8 bases, with 11 bases between them. From germline, CDR1 is MGHRA and CDR2 YSYEKL. The CDR3 contains 13 residues. The CDR3 is CASSQVTPGEAFF. CDR3 in DNA: TGCGCCAGCAGCCAAGTGACGCCAGGGGAAGCTTTCTTT.

The chain combines TRBV27 with TRBJ2-7; TRBD1 aligns across 7 bases. Germline V gene lookup returns CDR1 MNHEY and CDR2 SMNVEV (reference sequence). The CDR3 runs to 13 residues. V trimming: 5 bases; J trimming: 7 bases; junction bases outside the gene matches: 8. The CDR3, as DNA: TGTGCCAGCAGTATGACAGGGCCGGGGGAGCAGTACTTC. It translates to CASSMTGPGEQYF.

This clonotype was observed at least ten times. The chain employs TRBV12-3 or TRBV12-4 and TRBJ2-1, with TRBD1 matching over 10 bases. CDR3 length equals 14 residues. With 7 bases clipped from V and 8 bases from J, the junction kept 8 bases outside the gene matches. CDR3 region: CASIRDRGWDEQFF. The CDR3 DNA is TGTGCCAGCATCCGGGACAGGGGTTGGGATGAGCAGTTCTTC.

This clonotype was seen at least ten times. The chain is built from TRBV20-1 and TRBJ1-5; 7 bases are shared with TRBD1. The CDR3 is 14 residues long. J was trimmed by 5 bases and V by 3 bases; bases with no gene match: 7. Germline V gene data show CDR1 as DFQATT and CDR2 as SNEGSKA (reference sequence). CDR3: CSARTSGTDQPQHF. The CDR3 bases are TGCAGTGCTAGGACCTCCGGGACAGATCAGCCCCAGCATTTT.

This clonotype was recorded at least ten times. The chain uses TRBV3-1 and TRBJ2-7; D is possibly TRBD1 or TRBD2 (6 bases each). Germline-derived CDR1 and CDR2 are LGHDT and YNNKEL (reference sequence). V shed 2 bases and J shed 1 base, with 15 bases lying between them. This CDR3 is 16 amino acids long. As DNA, the CDR3 is TGTGCCAGCAGCCAACCCTCAGGAGGGGGTTCCTACGAGCAGTACTTC. It encodes CASSQPSGGGSYEQYF.

There are many counts of this clonotype. This chain uses TRBV12-3 or TRBV12-4 with TRBJ1-6, with D perhaps TRBD1 (5 bases). This CDR3 spans 14 amino acids. V was trimmed by 5 bases and J by 5 bases, leaving 10 bases between them. The CDR3 region is CASSPGLHNSPLHF. CDR3 in DNA: TGTGCCAGCAGTCCGGGACTGCATAATTCACCCCTCCACTTT.

This clonotype was found many times. The chain recombines TRBV7-2 with TRBJ2-3, with 9 bases matching TRBD2. This CDR3 has 16 residues. The J segment lost 2 bases and the V segment lost 5 bases, leaving 8 bases of the junction unmatched. The germline CDR1 and CDR2 sequences are SGHTA and FQGNSA. CDR3 in DNA: TGTGCCAGCAGCATAGATTCTAGCGGGGCCACAGATACGCAGTATTTT. Its protein product is CASSIDSSGATDTQYF.

This clonotype showed up many times. The J gene is TRBJ2-3, the V gene TRBV5-6; tentative D call: TRBD1 (6 bases). Germline loops: CDR1 SGHDT, CDR2 YYEEEE. The V end was cut by 4 bases, the J end by 1 base, with 16 bases between. The CDR3 has 16 residues. CDR3 nucleotide sequence: TGTGCCAGCAGCCTAAACCCCGGACAGCGCACAGATACGCAGTATTTT. It is translated as CASSLNPGQRTDTQYF.

This clonotype has a count of ten or more. V and J are TRBV2 and TRBJ1-1; D perhaps matches TRBD1 (6 bases). There are 12 residues in the CDR3. The V gene's germline CDR1 is SNHLY and CDR2 FYNNEI. Deletions cut 4 bases from V and 6 bases from J, with 9 bases between. In nucleotides, the CDR3 is TGTGCCAGCAGTGGAGGGGGGGCTGAAGCTTTCTTT. This gives the protein CASSGGGAEAFF.